A selection of T cell receptor beta chains follows, all from one sample in a study of blood T cell repertoires in COVID-19. Libraries were prepared by immunoSEQ multiplex PCR; TCRdb keeps only in-frame clonotypes and omits some of them. The sample consists of fewer than 70,000 clones, about four fifths of them appearing once. The sequenced sample was peripheral blood. The receptors were sampled from a human donor in a cohort sampled during active COVID-19. Each CDR3 is given with its conserved first and last residue. A D gene is named only where the DNA matches it firmly. Size tells how often a clone was seen (once, few, many) or the class of an expanded clone, and some rows leave it out.

CDR3 DNA | CDR3 protein | clone size | D gene | J gene | V gene
TGTGCCAGCAGCCAGGGACAGGGGGCCCAGCATTTT | CASSQGQGAQHF | . | TRBD1 | TRBJ1-5 | TRBV12-3/TRBV12-4
TGTGCCACCAGTGCCACAGGGCTCTACGAGCAGTACTTC | CATSATGLYEQYF | . | . | TRBJ2-7 | TRBV24-1
TGCAGCGGGAACACCGGGACAGGGGGCCAAGAGACCCAGTACTTC | CSGNTGTGGQETQYF | . | TRBD1 | TRBJ2-5 | TRBV29-1
TGTGCCACCGCGGACAGACGGGTGACCCAGTACTTC | CATADRRVTQYF | . | . | TRBJ2-5 | TRBV2
TGTGCCAGCAGTTTAGGACAGCCCAATTCACCCCTCCACTTT | CASSLGQPNSPLHF | . | . | TRBJ1-6 | TRBV27
TGTGCCAGCAGTGGTCATCGCGAGATCTCTGGAAACACCATATATTTT | CASSGHREISGNTIYF | . | . | TRBJ1-3 | TRBV2
TGCAGTGCGAGTACTATACAGGGCCTAGCTGAAGCTTTCTTT | CSASTIQGLAEAFF | . | . | TRBJ1-1 | TRBV20-1
TGCGCCAGCAGCCAAGACGGCTACGAGCAGTACTTC | CASSQDGYEQYF | . | . | TRBJ2-7 | TRBV4-3
TGTGCCACCTCGACAGGGGGCCTCTACGAGCAGTACTTC | CATSTGGLYEQYF | . | TRBD1 | TRBJ2-7 | TRBV19
TGCGCCAGCAGCCATCTATTTACAGGGAGGGGGATGAACACTGAAGCTTTCTTT | CASSHLFTGRGMNTEAFF | . | . | TRBJ1-1 | TRBV4-1
TGTGCCAGCAGTGCGGGTTGGGGACTAGCGGCCTACGAGCAGTACTTC | CASSAGWGLAAYEQYF | once | TRBD2 | TRBJ2-7 | TRBV2
TGTGCCAGCAGCGCGGACAGGGGGCGTCAGCCCCAGCATTTT | CASSADRGRQPQHF | . | TRBD1 | TRBJ1-5 | TRBV11-2
TGTGCCAGCAACGGGGGAGGCGTGAACACTGAAGCTTTCTTT | CASNGGGVNTEAFF | . | . | TRBJ1-1 | TRBV6-5
TGTGCCAGCAGGGGGGGAGCCTATGGCTACACCTTC | CASRGGAYGYTF | . | . | TRBJ1-2 | TRBV7-2
TGTGCCAGCAGCGTCGGACTAGCGGGATACGAGCAGTACTTC | CASSVGLAGYEQYF | . | TRBD2 | TRBJ2-7 | TRBV9
TGTGCCAGCAGTTCCCAGGAGGGGCTGTTTTTT | CASSSQEGLFF | . | . | TRBJ2-2 | TRBV12-3/TRBV12-4
TGTGCCAGCAGCCGAACACCCGGGACAACAGTCACCGGGGAGCTGTTTTTT | CASSRTPGTTVTGELFF | medium-sized | . | TRBJ2-2 | TRBV5-6
TGTGCCAGCAGCGAGGGACAGGGATTCCCCTATAATTCACCCCTCCACTTT | CASSEGQGFPYNSPLHF | . | TRBD1 | TRBJ1-6 | TRBV9
TGTGCCTGGAGTGTACAATTAGTGGAGAGGGCGTTCTCTGGAAACACCATATATTTT | CAWSVQLVERAFSGNTIYF | . | . | TRBJ1-3 | TRBV30
TGTGCCAGCAGCCAAGATCCAGCGTATGGCTACACCTTC | CASSQDPAYGYTF | . | . | TRBJ1-2 | TRBV3-1/TRBV3-2
TGTGCCAGCAGTTACCCCCGGGAGCATTCACCCCTCCACTTT | CASSYPREHSPLHF | few | . | TRBJ1-6 | TRBV6-2/TRBV6-3
TGTGCCAGCAACCAGGGGGGCGTCCATGAGCAGTTCTTC | CASNQGGVHEQFF | medium-sized | . | TRBJ2-1 | TRBV19
TGTGCCAGCAGTCCGGGGTACAATGAGCAGTTCTTC | CASSPGYNEQFF | . | . | TRBJ2-1 | TRBV27
TGTGCCAGCTCCACGAGGCTGGACAGCGCCTCTGGAAACACCATATATTTT | CASSTRLDSASGNTIYF | . | . | TRBJ1-3 | TRBV18
TGTGCCAGCAGTTATTTTCGGACAGAGCAAGACGCGGAAGCTTTCTTT | CASSYFRTEQDAEAFF | . | . | TRBJ1-1 | TRBV6-6
TGCGCCAGCCGACGGGGACAGGGTAATCAGCCCCAGCATTTT | CASRRGQGNQPQHF | . | TRBD1 | TRBJ1-5 | TRBV10-2
TGTGCCAGCAGCCAAACAGGGGCGTCCTACGAGCAGTACTTC | CASSQTGASYEQYF | . | TRBD1 | TRBJ2-7 | TRBV5-6
TGTGCCAGCAGTTACTCGAGGGCCCTGAACACTGAAGCTTTCTTT | CASSYSRALNTEAFF | . | . | TRBJ1-1 | TRBV6-5
TGTGCCAGCAGCCAAGGGGCTACCCTGACCTACGAGCAGTACTTC | CASSQGATLTYEQYF | . | . | TRBJ2-7 | TRBV3-1/TRBV3-2